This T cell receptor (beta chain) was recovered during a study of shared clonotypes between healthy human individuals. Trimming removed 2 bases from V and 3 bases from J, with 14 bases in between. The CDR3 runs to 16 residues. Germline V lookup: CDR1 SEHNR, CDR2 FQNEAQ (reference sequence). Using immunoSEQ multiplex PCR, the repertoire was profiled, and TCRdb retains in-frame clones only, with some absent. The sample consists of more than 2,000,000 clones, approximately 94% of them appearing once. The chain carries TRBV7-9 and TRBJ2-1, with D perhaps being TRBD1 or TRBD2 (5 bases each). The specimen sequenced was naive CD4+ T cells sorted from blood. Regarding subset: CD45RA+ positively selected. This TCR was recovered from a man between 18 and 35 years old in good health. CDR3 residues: CASSLRTGTDYNEQFF. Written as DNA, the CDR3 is TGTGCCAGCAGCTTAAGGACCGGGACCGACTACAATGAGCAGTTCTTC. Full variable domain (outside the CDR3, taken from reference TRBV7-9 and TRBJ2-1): DTGVSQNPRHKITKRGQNVTFRCDPISEHNRLYWYRQTLGQGPEFLTYFQNEAQLEKSRLLSDRFSAERPKGSFSTLEIQRTEQGDSAMYLCASSLRTGTDYNEQFFGPGTRLTVL.